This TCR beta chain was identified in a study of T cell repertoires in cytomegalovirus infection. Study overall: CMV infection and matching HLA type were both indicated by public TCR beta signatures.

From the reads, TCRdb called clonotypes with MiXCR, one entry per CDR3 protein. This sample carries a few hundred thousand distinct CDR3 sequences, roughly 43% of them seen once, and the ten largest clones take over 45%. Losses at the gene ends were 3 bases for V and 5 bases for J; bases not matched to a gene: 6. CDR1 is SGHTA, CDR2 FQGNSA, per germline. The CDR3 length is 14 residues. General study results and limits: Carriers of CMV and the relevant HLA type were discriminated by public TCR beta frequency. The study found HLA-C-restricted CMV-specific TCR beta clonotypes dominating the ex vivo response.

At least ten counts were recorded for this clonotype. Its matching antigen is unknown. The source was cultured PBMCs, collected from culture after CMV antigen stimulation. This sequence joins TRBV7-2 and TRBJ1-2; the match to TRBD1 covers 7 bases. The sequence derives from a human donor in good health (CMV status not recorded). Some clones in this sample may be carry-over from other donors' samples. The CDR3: CASSFSDRDYGYTF. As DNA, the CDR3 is TGTGCCAGCAGCTTTTCAGACAGGGATTATGGCTACACCTTC.